The 9 T cell receptor beta chains given below trace back to one sample, sequenced in a study of HIV-infected patients and healthy controls. Follow-up blood was drawn about 14 weeks, roughly three months, after antiretroviral therapy began. Whole blood was used without fractionation, so all unsorted peripheral T cells were included. cDNA was made from around 0.5 ug RNA using alpha and beta constant primers. Separate chain-specific third strand synthesis with multiplexing indices produced the alpha and beta libraries. Each CDR3 protein is one row after TCRdb ran MiXCR on the 5' RACE reads. The data hold roughly 9,800 distinct CDR3 sequences, with approximately 5.9% observed a single time. Sequences were derived from blood, sampled during antiretroviral therapy. The receptor source for this set is an adult with HIV infection. The donor label of this sample is uncertain.

In its sample, this clonotype ranks as medium-sized. The chain carries TRBV6-5 and TRBJ2-1; D is uncertain. This CDR3 comprises 16 residues. CDR1 and CDR2 (germline): MNHEY, SVGAGI. Trimming removed 5 bases at V and 0 bases at J, with 14 bases between. CDR3 sequence (DNA): TGTGCCAGCAGTCCCACGGATGGGCACTCCTACAATGAGCAGTTCTTC. As protein: CASSPTDGHSYNEQFF.

This clonotype was recorded at least ten times. This chain joins TRBV5-1 and TRBJ2-3, with 11 bases matching TRBD2. Germline values: CDR1 SGHRS, CDR2 YFSETQ. The CDR3 extends over 17 amino acids. J lost 2 bases, V lost 3 bases, and 8 bases had no gene match. CDR3 sequence: CASSYSASGGLTDTQYF. In nucleotides, the CDR3 is TGCGCCAGCAGCTATAGCGCTAGCGGGGGGCTCACAGATACGCAGTATTTT.

This clonotype was seen ten or more times. The rearrangement uses TRBV10-3 and TRBJ2-1, with D possibly TRBD1 on 6 matching bases. With 2 bases removed from V and 11 bases from J, the gap between germline ends came to 16 bases. Germline values: CDR1 ENHRY, CDR2 SYGVKD. CDR3 length: 14 residues. DNA for the CDR3: TGTGCCATCAGTGAGCCACGTTCCGGACAGAAGCAGTTCTTC. It yields the protein CAISEPRSGQKQFF.

This clonotype was recorded at least ten times. The chain combines TRBV2 with TRBJ1-2, with 7 bases matching TRBD1. The V segment lost 6 bases and the J segment 2 bases; nucleotides outside the gene matches: 3. CDR1 and CDR2 (germline): SNHLY, FYNNEI. This CDR3 is built from 13 residues. The CDR3 bases are TGTGCCAGCAGAATACAGGGGAACTATGGCTACACCTTC. Its translation is CASRIQGNYGYTF.

Of note for this clonotype: The junction differs from germline at one of its ends, possibly a read error. J is TRBJ2-3 and V is TRBV20-1; 12 bases align to TRBD2. Germline V gene sequence: CDR1 DFQATT, CDR2 SNEGSKA (reference sequence). The CDR3 is made up of 14 amino acids. The CDR3 bases are TGCGGTGCTCGCTCTAGCGGGGGGGCGGATACGCAGTATTTT. Translating it yields CGARSSGGADTQYF.

This clonotype was counted at least ten times. The gene calls are TRBV30 and TRBJ1-1; D call uncertain. The CDR3 totals 11 residues. The V and J ends lost 5 bases and 10 bases respectively, with 14 bases between them. Germline V lookup: CDR1 GTSNPN, CDR2 SVGIG (reference sequence). The CDR3, as DNA: TGTGCCTGGGTGGCGGAGGGCCCAGCTTTCTTT. The encoded protein is CAWVAEGPAFF.

This clonotype has a count of ten or more. This chain links TRBV2 with TRBJ1-5; D unclear. Germline V gives CDR1 SNHLY, CDR2 FYNNEI. This CDR3 is built from 15 residues. The germline V and J ends were trimmed by 6 bases and 8 bases, with 20 bases remaining between them. The CDR3 nucleotides are TGTGCCAGCAGCGAGACGACCGGAATAAGGAAGCCCCAGCATTTT. Residues: CASSETTGIRKPQHF.

The chain employs TRBV5-1 and TRBJ2-3, with D perhaps TRBD2 (6 bases). Germline values: CDR1 SGHRS, CDR2 YFSETQ. Trimming removed 0 bases from V and 0 bases from J, with 8 bases in between. The CDR3 loop spans 15 amino acids. The CDR3 protein is CASSLVAGSTDTQYF. CDR3 sequence (DNA): TGCGCCAGCAGCTTGGTTGCGGGGAGCACAGATACGCAGTATTTT.

This clonotype was found many times. This chain joins TRBV18 and TRBJ2-5, with D hard to call. With 3 bases removed from V and 0 bases from J, the gap between germline ends came to 5 bases. This CDR3 spans 13 amino acids. Germline lookup yields CDR1 KGHSH and CDR2 LQKENI. Here the CDR3 DNA reads TGTGCCAGCTCACCGCTCTACCAAGAGACCCAGTACTTC. This translates into CASSPLYQETQYF.